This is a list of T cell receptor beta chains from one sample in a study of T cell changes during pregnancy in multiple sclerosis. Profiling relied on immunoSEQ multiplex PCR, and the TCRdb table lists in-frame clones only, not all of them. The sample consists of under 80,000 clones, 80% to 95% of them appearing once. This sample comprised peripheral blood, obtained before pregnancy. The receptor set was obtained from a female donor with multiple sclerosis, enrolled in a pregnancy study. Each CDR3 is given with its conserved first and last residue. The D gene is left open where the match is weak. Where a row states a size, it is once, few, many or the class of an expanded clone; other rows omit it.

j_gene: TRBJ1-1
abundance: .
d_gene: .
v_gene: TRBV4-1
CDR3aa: CASSQEGGSGEAFF
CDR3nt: TGCGCCAGCAGCCAAGAGGGGGGGTCCGGCGAAGCTTTCTTT

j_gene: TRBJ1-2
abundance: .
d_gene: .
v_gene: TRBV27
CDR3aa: CASSPHPDSYGYTF
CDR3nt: TGTGCCAGCAGTCCCCACCCGGACAGCTATGGCTACACCTTC

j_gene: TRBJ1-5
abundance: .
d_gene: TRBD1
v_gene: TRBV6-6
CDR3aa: CASSYSDRGGGQPQHF
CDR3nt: TGTGCCAGCAGTTACTCGGACAGGGGAGGTGGTCAGCCCCAGCATTTT

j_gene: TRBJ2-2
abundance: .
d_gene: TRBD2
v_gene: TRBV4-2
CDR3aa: CASSQTRTSEFTGELFF
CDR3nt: TGTGCCAGCAGCCAAACGCGGACTAGTGAATTCACCGGGGAGCTGTTTTTT

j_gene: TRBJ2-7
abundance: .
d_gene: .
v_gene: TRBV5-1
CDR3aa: CASSPRQSVSYEQYF
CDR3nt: TGCGCCAGCAGCCCACGACAATCCGTTTCCTACGAGCAGTACTTC

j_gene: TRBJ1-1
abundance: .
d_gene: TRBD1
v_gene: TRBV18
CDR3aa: CASSPRTGVMAEAFF
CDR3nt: TGTGCCAGCTCACCAAGGACAGGTGTGATGGCTGAAGCTTTCTTT

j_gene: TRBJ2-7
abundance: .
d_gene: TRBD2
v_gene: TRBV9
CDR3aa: CASSVDIGLADEQYF
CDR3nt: TGTGCCAGCAGCGTAGATATCGGACTAGCGGACGAGCAGTACTTC

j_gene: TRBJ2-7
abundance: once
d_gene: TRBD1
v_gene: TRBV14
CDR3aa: CASSRAGTGAYEQYF
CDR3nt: TGTGCCAGCAGCCGGGCCGGGACAGGGGCCTACGAGCAGTACTTC

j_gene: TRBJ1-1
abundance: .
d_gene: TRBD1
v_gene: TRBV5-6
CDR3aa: CASSFGQARSNTEAFF
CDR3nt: TGTGCCAGCAGCTTCGGACAGGCTAGGTCGAACACTGAAGCTTTCTTT

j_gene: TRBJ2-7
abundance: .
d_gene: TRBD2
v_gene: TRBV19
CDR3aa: CASSINLGGRGTYEQYF
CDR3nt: TGTGCCAGTAGTATTAACTTAGGCGGGAGGGGAACCTACGAGCAGTACTTC

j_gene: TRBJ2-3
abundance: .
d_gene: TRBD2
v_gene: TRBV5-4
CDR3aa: CASSSGLAGTDTQYF
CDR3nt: TGTGCCAGCAGCTCAGGACTAGCGGGAACAGATACGCAGTATTTT

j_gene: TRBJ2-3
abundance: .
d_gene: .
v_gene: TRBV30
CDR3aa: CAGGPTDTQYF
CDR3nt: TGTGCCGGTGGGCCCACAGATACGCAGTATTTT

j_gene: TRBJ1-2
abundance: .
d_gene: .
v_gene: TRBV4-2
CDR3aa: CASSQDIGPGYGYTF
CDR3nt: TGTGCCAGCAGCCAAGATATAGGGCCGGGGTATGGCTACACCTTC

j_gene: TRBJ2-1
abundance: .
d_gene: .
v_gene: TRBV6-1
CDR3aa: CASSDAEVDEQFF
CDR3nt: TGTGCCAGCAGTGATGCCGAGGTAGATGAGCAGTTCTTC

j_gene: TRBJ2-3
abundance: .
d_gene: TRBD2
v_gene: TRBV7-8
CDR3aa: CASSVSSGTGTDTQYF
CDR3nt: TGTGCCAGCAGCGTCTCTAGCGGGACCGGCACAGATACGCAGTATTTT

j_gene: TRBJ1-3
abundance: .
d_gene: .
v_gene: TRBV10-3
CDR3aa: CAISVGGTGNTIYF
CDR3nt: TGTGCCATCAGTGTGGGAGGGACTGGAAACACCATATATTTT

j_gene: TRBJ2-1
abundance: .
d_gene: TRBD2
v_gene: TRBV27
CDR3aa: CASSWAAGGSNEQFF
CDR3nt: TGTGCCAGCAGTTGGGCGGCGGGAGGCAGCAATGAGCAGTTCTTC

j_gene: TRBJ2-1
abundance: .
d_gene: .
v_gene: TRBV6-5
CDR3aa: CASRWSGTSFF
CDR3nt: TGTGCCAGCAGGTGGTCCGGGACTTCGTTCTTC

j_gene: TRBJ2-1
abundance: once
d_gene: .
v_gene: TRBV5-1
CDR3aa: CASKLAAEEYNEQFF
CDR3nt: TGCGCCAGCAAGCTAGCAGCAGAGGAATACAATGAGCAGTTCTTC

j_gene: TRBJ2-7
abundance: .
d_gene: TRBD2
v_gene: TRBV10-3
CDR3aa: CAISSVASGGHEQYF
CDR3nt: TGTGCCATCAGTTCGGTGGCTAGCGGGGGTCACGAGCAGTACTTC

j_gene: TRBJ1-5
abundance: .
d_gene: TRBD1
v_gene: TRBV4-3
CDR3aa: CASSQTTGAQPQHF
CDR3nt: TGCGCCAGCAGCCAAACGACAGGGGCTCAGCCCCAGCATTTT

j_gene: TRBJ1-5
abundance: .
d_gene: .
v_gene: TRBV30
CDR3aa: CAWSVRRGYQPQHF
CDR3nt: TGTGCCTGGAGTGTACGTCGGGGATATCAGCCCCAGCATTTT